This TCR beta chain was recovered during a study of beta chain features in type 1 diabetes. The study, taken as a whole, reports: Cells with high TCR expression could be over-represented by cDNA sequencing. Type 1 diabetes patients had moderately but significantly shorter TCRB CDR3s in all four CD4+ subsets.

Every participating donor gave one draw, a heparinised blood sample averaging about 110 mL. Expressed TCRB transcripts got sequenced, as all isolated RNA was reverse transcribed. Method: immunoSEQ multiplex PCR; TCRdb's copy keeps in-frame clones and lacks some. The table shows 150,000 or so clones, with around 50% occurring only once. Of note for this clone: Antigen specificity is unknown.

This CDR3 region has 15 residues. Germline trimming cut 5 bases from V and 3 bases from J; bases unmatched to any gene: 5. Per the germline V gene, CDR1 is SGHVS and CDR2 is FQNEAQ. The rearrangement joins TRBV7-8 to TRBJ2-3; 10 bases line up with TRBD2. The sequence came from a young man in good health. Sequenced sample: Tregs from blood. The CDR3 loop is CASSRAGGLTDTQYF. In DNA, the CDR3 is TGTGCCAGCAGCAGAGCGGGGGGGTTAACAGATACGCAGTATTTT.